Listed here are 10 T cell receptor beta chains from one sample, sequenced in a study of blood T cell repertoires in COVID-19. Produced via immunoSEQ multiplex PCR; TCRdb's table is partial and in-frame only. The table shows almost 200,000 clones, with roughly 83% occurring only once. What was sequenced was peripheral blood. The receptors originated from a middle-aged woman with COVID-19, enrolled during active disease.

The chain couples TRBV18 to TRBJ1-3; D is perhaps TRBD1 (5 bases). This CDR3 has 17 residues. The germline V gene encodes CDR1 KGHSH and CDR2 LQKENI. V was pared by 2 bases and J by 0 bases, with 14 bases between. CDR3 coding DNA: TGTGCCAGCTCACCAAGTGGGGGGTCCCGCTCTGGAAACACCATATATTTT. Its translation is CASSPSGGSRSGNTIYF.

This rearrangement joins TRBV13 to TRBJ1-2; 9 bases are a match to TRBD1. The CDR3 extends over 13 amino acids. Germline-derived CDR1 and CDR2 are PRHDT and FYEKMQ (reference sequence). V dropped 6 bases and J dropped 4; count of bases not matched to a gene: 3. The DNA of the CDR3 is TGTGCCAGCAGTCTGGACAGGGGCTATGGCTACACCTTC. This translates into CASSLDRGYGYTF.

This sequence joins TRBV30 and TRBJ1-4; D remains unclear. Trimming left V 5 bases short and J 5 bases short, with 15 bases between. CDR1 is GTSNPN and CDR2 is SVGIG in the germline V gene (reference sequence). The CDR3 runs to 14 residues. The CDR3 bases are TGTGCCTGGGAGGCCACAGAAATCAATGAAAAACTGTTTTTT. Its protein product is CAWEATEINEKLFF.

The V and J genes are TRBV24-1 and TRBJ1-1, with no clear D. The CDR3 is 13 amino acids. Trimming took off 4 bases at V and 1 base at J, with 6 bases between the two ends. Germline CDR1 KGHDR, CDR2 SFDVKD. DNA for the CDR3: TGTGCCACCAGTGACAACAGGAACACTGAAGCTTTCTTT. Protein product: CATSDNRNTEAFF.

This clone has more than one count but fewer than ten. The CDR3 nucleotides read TGCGCCAGCAGCCCCGGTCGGCAGGGGGTTCAGCCCCAGCATTTT. This gives the protein CASSPGRQGVQPQHF. The chain joins TRBV4-1 to TRBJ1-5; 7 bases align to TRBD1. Germline-derived CDR1 and CDR2 are MGHRA and YSYEKL. V lost 4 bases and J lost 6; bases outside the gene matches: 9. This CDR3 spans 15 amino acids.

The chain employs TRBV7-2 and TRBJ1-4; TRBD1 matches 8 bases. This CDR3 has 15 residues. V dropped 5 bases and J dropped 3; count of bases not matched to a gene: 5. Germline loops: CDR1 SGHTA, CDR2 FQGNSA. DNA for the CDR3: TGTGCCAGCAGCCCGCGGACAGGGCCTAATGAAAAACTGTTTTTT. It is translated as CASSPRTGPNEKLFF.

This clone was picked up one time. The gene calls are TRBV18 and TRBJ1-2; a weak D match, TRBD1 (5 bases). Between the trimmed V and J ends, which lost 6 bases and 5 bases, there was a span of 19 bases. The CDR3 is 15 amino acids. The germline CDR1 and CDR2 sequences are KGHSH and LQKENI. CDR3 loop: CASSSGGYPQYGYTF. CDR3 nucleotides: TGTGCCAGCTCCTCCGGGGGTTATCCGCAGTATGGCTACACCTTC. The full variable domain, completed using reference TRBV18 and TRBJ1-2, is NAGVMQNPRHLVRRRGQEARLRCSPMKGHSHVYWYRQLPEEGLKFMVYLQKENIIDESGMPKERFSAEFPKEGPSILRIQQVVRGDSAAYFCASSSGGYPQYGYTFGSGTRLTVV.

The DNA for the CDR3 is TGTGCCAGCAGTTCGGACAATAACTATGGCTACACCTTC. Translation gives CASSSDNNYGYTF. The V and J genes are TRBV12-3 or TRBV12-4 and TRBJ1-2, with D maybe TRBD1 (5 bases). V was shortened by 4 bases and J by 1 base, with 7 bases between the two germline ends. The CDR3 is 13 amino acids.

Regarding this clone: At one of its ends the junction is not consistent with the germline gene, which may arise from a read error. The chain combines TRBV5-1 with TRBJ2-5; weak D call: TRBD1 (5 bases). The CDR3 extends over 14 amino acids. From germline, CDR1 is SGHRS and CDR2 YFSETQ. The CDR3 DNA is TGCGCCAGCACCTTGACAGTTATCCAAGAGACCCAGTACTTC. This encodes CASTLTVIQETQYF.

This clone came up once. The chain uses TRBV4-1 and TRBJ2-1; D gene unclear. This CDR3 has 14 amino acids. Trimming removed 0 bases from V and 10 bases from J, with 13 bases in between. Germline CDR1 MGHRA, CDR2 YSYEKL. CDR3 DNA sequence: TGCGCCAGCAGCCAAGATTCCCCTTTGAGGGAGCAGTTCTTC. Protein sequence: CASSQDSPLREQFF.